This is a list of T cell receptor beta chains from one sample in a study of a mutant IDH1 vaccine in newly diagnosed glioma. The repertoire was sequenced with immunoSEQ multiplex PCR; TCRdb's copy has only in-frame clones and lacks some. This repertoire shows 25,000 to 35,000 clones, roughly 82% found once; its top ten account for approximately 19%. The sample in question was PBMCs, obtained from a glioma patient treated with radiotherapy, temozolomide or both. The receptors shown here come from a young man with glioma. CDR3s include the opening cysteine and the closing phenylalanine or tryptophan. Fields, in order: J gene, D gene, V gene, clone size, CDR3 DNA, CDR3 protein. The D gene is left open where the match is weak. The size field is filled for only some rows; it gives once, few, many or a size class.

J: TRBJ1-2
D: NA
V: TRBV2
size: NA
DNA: TGTGCCAGCAGTGACAACTATGGCTACACCTTC
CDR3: CASSDNYGYTF

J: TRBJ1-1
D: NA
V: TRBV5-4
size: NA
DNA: TGTGCCAGCAGCTTGGGTTCAGGGGATGGTGAAGCTTTCTTT
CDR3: CASSLGSGDGEAFF

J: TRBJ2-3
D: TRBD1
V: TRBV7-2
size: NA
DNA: TGTGCCAGCAGCTTAGCCAGGGACAGTTCTAGCACAGATACGCAGTATTTT
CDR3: CASSLARDSSSTDTQYF

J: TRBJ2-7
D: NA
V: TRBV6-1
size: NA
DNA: TGTGCCAGCAGTGAGGGGGGCCATTCTTACGAGCAGTACTTC
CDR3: CASSEGGHSYEQYF

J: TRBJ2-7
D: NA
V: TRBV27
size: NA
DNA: TGTGCCAGCAGTTTACCCGACGGCACTGAGCAGTACTTC
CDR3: CASSLPDGTEQYF

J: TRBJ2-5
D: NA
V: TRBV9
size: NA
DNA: TGTGCCAGCAGCGGAGGTCGTGGGCAGCAAGAGACCCAGTACTTC
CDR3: CASSGGRGQQETQYF

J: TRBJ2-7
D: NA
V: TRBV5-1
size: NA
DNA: TGCGCCAGCAGCTTGGTCGTAGAGGGCTACGAGCAGTACTTC
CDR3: CASSLVVEGYEQYF

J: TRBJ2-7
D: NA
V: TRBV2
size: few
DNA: TGTGCCAGCAGTCGGCATACTCTCGGGGGTGGAAACTACGAGCAGTACTTC
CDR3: CASSRHTLGGGNYEQYF

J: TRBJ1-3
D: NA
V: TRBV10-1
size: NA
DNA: TGCGCCAGCAGTGCAGGGTTCCCTGGAAACACCATATATTTT
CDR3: CASSAGFPGNTIYF

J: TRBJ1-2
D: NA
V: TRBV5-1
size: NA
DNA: TGCGCCAGCAGCTTGGCCGTTGAGGATGGCTACACCTTC
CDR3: CASSLAVEDGYTF

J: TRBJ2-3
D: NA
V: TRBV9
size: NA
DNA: TGTGCCAGCAGCCCGATGGAGCTTAGCACAGATACGCAGTATTTT
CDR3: CASSPMELSTDTQYF

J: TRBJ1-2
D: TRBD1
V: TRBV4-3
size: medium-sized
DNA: TGCGCCAGCAGCTCTCACCAGACAGGGCTCGATGGCTACACCTTC
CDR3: CASSSHQTGLDGYTF

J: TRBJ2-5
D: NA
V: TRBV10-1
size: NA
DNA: TGCGCCAGCAGTGAGTCGGGTAGTAGGGGGGAGACCCAGTACTTC
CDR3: CASSESGSRGETQYF

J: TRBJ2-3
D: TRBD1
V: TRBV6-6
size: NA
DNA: TGTGCCAGCACGCCCGGGACAGGGGTCACAGATACGCAGTATTTT
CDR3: CASTPGTGVTDTQYF

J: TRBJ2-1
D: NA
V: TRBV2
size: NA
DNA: TGTGCCAGCAGTGAGAGGGGACATCTCACCTCCTACAATGAGCAGTTCTTC
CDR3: CASSERGHLTSYNEQFF

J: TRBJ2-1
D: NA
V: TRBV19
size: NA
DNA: TGTGCCAGTAGTTTAGGACAGAGTCAGTTCTTC
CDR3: CASSLGQSQFF

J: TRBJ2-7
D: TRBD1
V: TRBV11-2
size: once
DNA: TGTGCCAGCAGCTTGGGACAGGGGGCGTTTGAGCAGTACTTC
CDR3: CASSLGQGAFEQYF

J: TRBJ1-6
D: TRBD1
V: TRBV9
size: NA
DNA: TGTGCCAGCAGCCCCGAGGGGGAGGGGGCGAATAATTCACCCCTCCACTTT
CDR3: CASSPEGEGANNSPLHF

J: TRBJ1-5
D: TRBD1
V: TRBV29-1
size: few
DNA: TGCAGCGTTCTAGGACAGGGTACCGATCAGCCCCAGCATTTT
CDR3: CSVLGQGTDQPQHF

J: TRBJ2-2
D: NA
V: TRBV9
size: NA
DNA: TGTGCCAGCAGCGTACAGGGTGAGAGGACCGGGGAGCTGTTTTTT
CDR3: CASSVQGERTGELFF

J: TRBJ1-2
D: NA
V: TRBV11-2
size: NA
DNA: TGTGCCAGCAGCTTAGAGTGGAGGGGTGCTAACTATGGCTACACCTTC
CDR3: CASSLEWRGANYGYTF

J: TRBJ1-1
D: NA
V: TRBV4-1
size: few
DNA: TGCGCCAGCAGCCAAGATAGTACAGCTGAAGCTTTCTTT
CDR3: CASSQDSTAEAFF

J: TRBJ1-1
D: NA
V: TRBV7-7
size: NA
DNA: TGTGCCAGCAGCTTAGGCAAGAACACTGAAGCTTTCTTT
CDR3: CASSLGKNTEAFF

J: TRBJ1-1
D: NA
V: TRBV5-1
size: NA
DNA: TGCGCCAGCAGCTGGGGTGGGGGCGACTCTGAAGCTTTCTTT
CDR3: CASSWGGGDSEAFF

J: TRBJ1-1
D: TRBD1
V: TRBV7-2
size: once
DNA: TGTGCCAGCAGCCCATGGACAGGGGGCGTCCCTGAAGCTTTCTTT
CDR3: CASSPWTGGVPEAFF

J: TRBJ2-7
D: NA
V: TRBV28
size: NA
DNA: TGTGCCACCACCTTCGGGGTACCCTACGAGCAGTACTTC
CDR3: CATTFGVPYEQYF

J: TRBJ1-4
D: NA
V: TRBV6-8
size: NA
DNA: TGTGCCAGCAGTTACCGTTCTAATGAAAAACTGTTTTTT
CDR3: CASSYRSNEKLFF

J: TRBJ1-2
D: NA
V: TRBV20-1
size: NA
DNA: TGCAGTGCTAGCCCAGGGGCGGGCTACACCTTC
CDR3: CSASPGAGYTF

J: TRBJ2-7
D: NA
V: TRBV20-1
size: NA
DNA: TGCAGTGCTAGTTTAGACTACGAGCAGTACTTC
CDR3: CSASLDYEQYF

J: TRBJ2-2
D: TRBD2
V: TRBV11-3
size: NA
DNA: TGTGCCAGCAGCTTCCCGGGACTAGCGGAAAAAAACACCGGGGAGCTGTTTTTT
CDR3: CASSFPGLAEKNTGELFF

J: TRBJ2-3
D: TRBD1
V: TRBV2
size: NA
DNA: TGTGCCAGCAATCAAGGGGGCATGGTGACAGATACGCAGTATTTT
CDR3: CASNQGGMVTDTQYF

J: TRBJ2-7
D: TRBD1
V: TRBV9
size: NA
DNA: TGTGCCAGCAGCGTAGTGGGACAGGGGGCGCTTGGCGAGCAGTACTTC
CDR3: CASSVVGQGALGEQYF

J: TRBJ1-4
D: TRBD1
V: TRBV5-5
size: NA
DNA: TGTGCCAGCAGCCCGTGGCTACAGGGGGACTCCCCTGATGAAAAACTGTTTTTT
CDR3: CASSPWLQGDSPDEKLFF